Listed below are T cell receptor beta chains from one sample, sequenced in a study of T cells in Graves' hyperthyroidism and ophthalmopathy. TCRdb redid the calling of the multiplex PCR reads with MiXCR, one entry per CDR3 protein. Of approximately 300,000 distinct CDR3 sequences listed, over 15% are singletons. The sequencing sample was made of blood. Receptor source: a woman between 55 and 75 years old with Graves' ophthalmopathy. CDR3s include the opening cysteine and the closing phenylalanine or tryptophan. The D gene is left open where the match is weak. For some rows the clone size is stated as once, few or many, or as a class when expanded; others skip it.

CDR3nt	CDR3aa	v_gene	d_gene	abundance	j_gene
TGTGCCAGCAAACCCCCCCGAGGTGAGCAGTTCTTC	CASKPPRGEQFF	TRBV9	.	.	TRBJ2-1
TGCAGCGTTGGGGTGACAGACAACTACGAGCAGTACTTC	CSVGVTDNYEQYF	TRBV29-1	.	many	TRBJ2-7
TGCAGTGCTTCCGGAGGGAGCGGGGGGGCAGCAGATACGCAGTATTTT	CSASGGSGGAADTQYF	TRBV20-1	TRBD2	many	TRBJ2-3
TGCGCCAGCAGCTCGACAGGGTCTGACTATGGCTACACCTTC	CASSSTGSDYGYTF	TRBV5-1	TRBD1	many	TRBJ1-2
TGTGCCACCAGTGATCCCAAGACTAGCGGGCGTCGCACAGATACGCAGTATTTT	CATSDPKTSGRRTDTQYF	TRBV24-1	TRBD2	many	TRBJ2-3
TGCAGTGCTAGAAGGGAGAGGGCTGAAGCTTTCTTT	CSARRERAEAFF	TRBV20-1	.	many	TRBJ1-1
TGTGCCAGCAGTTACTCCCCACTAGGTACCTACGAGCAGTACTTC	CASSYSPLGTYEQYF	TRBV6-2/TRBV6-3	.	many	TRBJ2-7
TGCGCCAGCAGCTTGGGACCGGGAGAGCCTGAAGCTTTCTTT	CASSLGPGEPEAFF	TRBV5-1	.	few	TRBJ1-1
TGTGCCAGCACCAGAGCCGGGACGGGGAACACTGAAGCTTTCTTT	CASTRAGTGNTEAFF	TRBV6-2/TRBV6-3	.	few	TRBJ1-1
TGTGCCAGCAGCGTAGCAAGTCGGGGATTCGATGGCTACACCTTC	CASSVASRGFDGYTF	TRBV9	.	.	TRBJ1-2
TGTGCCAGCACCCCAGGCCCAGGGGAAGCCGGGGAGCTGTTTTTT	CASTPGPGEAGELFF	TRBV7-9	.	many	TRBJ2-2
TGTGCCAGCAGTCCGCAGGGGGCAATGAACACTGAAGCTTTCTTT	CASSPQGAMNTEAFF	TRBV12-3/TRBV12-4	TRBD1	many	TRBJ1-1
TGCGCCAGCAGCCAGGGCAGGGCCGCTGGGCAGTTCTTC	CASSQGRAAGQFF	TRBV4-3	.	few	TRBJ2-1
TGTGCCAGCAGCTTGGGGCCCGCGGCCGGGAGTGGGACAGATACGCAGTATTTT	CASSLGPAAGSGTDTQYF	TRBV7-2	.	many	TRBJ2-3
TGCAGTGCTAGAGACCGGACTAGCGGCTACAATGAGCAGTTCTTC	CSARDRTSGYNEQFF	TRBV20-1	TRBD2	.	TRBJ2-1
TGCGCCAGCAGCCCGTCGGGAGGGGGTCAGCTCTCCGAGCAGTACTTC	CASSPSGGGQLSEQYF	TRBV4-1	TRBD2	.	TRBJ2-7
TGCAGTGCCACGAACCCACTAGCGGGAGATGATACGCAGTATTTT	CSATNPLAGDDTQYF	TRBV20-1	TRBD2	many	TRBJ2-3
TGTGCCAGCAGCTTAGTGTCGAACACCGGGGAGCTGTTTTTT	CASSLVSNTGELFF	TRBV7-2	.	many	TRBJ2-2
TGTGCCAGCAGTTACACACGCACTGACTATGGCTACACCTTC	CASSYTRTDYGYTF	TRBV6-5	.	once	TRBJ1-2
TGTGCCAGCAGCCGGGCAGGGATGAACACTGAAGCTTTCTTT	CASSRAGMNTEAFF	TRBV12-3/TRBV12-4	.	many	TRBJ1-1
TGTGCCAGCCAGGTGGGCTACACCTTC	CASQVGYTF	TRBV27	.	many	TRBJ1-2
TGTGCCAGCAGCTTCCTAGAAACCGCCGGGGAGCTGTTTTTT	CASSFLETAGELFF	TRBV7-9	.	few	TRBJ2-2
TGTGCCAGTAGTCTGAGTGGGTCTACGAACACTGAAGCTTTCTTT	CASSLSGSTNTEAFF	TRBV19	.	few	TRBJ1-1
TGTGCCAGCTCATCCTCCGCCTACGAGCAGTACTTC	CASSSSAYEQYF	TRBV18	.	many	TRBJ2-7
TGTGCCAGCAGTTTATCTAGCGGCGCCCGACACACAGATACGCAGTATTTT	CASSLSSGARHTDTQYF	TRBV27	.	many	TRBJ2-3
TGTGCCAGCAGCTTCCGTAGCGGGAACAATGAGCAGTTCTTC	CASSFRSGNNEQFF	TRBV11-2	TRBD2	few	TRBJ2-1
TGTGCCAGCAGCACGGGACAGGGGGCGGTTATGAGTGAGCAGTTCTTC	CASSTGQGAVMSEQFF	TRBV7-9	TRBD1	.	TRBJ2-1
TGTGCCAGCAGTTACGTGAAGGGGGATCAGCCCCAGCATTTT	CASSYVKGDQPQHF	TRBV6-5	.	few	TRBJ1-5
TGTGCCAGCAGCGGAACGGGACTCCCGGAATCACCCCTCCACTTT	CASSGTGLPESPLHF	TRBV5-8	.	few	TRBJ1-6
TGCGCCCCGGGGTCCGTGAACTATGGCTACACCTTC	CAPGSVNYGYTF	TRBV10-2	.	.	TRBJ1-2
TGTGCCAGTGTAGGGGGATCTTCCTACGAGCAGTACTTC	CASVGGSSYEQYF	TRBV19	.	many	TRBJ2-7
TGCGCCAGCAGCCCAACGGACCTAGCTGGAAACACCATATATTTT	CASSPTDLAGNTIYF	TRBV5-1	.	few	TRBJ1-3
TGTGCCAGTAGTATACCGGGACAGTATAATTCACCCCTCCACTTT	CASSIPGQYNSPLHF	TRBV19	TRBD1	.	TRBJ1-6
TGTGCCAGCAGTTATGGTGGGGGGGCGAACACCGGGGAGCTGTTTTTT	CASSYGGGANTGELFF	TRBV6-1	TRBD2	many	TRBJ2-2
TGTGCCAGCAGCGTAGGCGCGGGGAGAGAGACCCAGTACTTC	CASSVGAGRETQYF	TRBV9	.	.	TRBJ2-5